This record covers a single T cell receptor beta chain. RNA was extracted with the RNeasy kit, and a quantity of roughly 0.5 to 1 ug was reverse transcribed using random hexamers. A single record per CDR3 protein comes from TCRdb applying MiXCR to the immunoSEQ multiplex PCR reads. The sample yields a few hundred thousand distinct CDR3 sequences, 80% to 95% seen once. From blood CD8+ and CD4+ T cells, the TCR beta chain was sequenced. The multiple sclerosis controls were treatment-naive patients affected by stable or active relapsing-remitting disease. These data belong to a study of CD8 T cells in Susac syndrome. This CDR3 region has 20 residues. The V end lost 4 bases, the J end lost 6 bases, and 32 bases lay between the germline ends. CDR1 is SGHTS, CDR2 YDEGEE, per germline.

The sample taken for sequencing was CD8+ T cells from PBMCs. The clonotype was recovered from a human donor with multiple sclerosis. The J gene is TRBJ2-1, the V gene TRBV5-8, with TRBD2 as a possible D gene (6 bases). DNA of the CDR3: TGTGCCAGCAGCATGACCTATATAGCGGCAGGGCCCATTAGAGGCAATGAGCAGTTCTTC. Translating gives CASSMTYIAAGPIRGNEQFF.